This TCR beta chain was sequenced during a study of blood T cell repertoires in COVID-19. Study-level information: Samples of COVID-19 (acute and convalescent) were obtained from the United States, Italy and Spain. T cells, B-cell-depleted T cells, or PBMCs provided the cDNA or gDNA that served as material.

In the study's own analysis: Using reference gene primer amplification, nucleated cell counts were estimated. The protocol was immunoSEQ multiplex PCR, while the TCRdb copy is restricted to in-frame clones and leaves out a portion. V and J calls and clone size come straight from that table; D and trimming were deduced from the DNA. The data show about 180,000 clones, about 86% seen once. The CDR3 sequence is 16 residues long. V was clipped by 5 bases and J by 1 base; unmatched bases: 3. Germline V gene lookup returns CDR1 MDHEN and CDR2 SYDVKM. Sequencing used peripheral blood. The source is a man aged 50-60 years with active or convalescent COVID-19. The gene calls are TRBV28 and TRBJ2-3, with 13 positions matching TRBD2. CDR3 nucleotides: TGTGCCAGCAGTGGCGGGACTAGCGGGGGCACAGATACGCAGTATTTT. It codes for CASSGGTSGGTDTQYF.